This T cell receptor beta chain was sequenced for a study of cytomegalovirus exposure and HLA in healthy donors. Study overall: Among a few hundred genotyped donors, roughly 80% fell in the Caucasian-associated ancestry cluster. Study-wide points: A later analysis associated roughly 15,000 TCR beta sequences with HLA alleles at a 0.05 false discovery rate. Reported findings show TCR beta sequences accurately forecast HLA-A and HLA-B alleles in most subjects. Follow-up analysis later connected one missense variant in DCLRE1C with trimming of TCR beta V- and J-genes.

Researchers ran the PCR with 60 Vbeta and 13 Jbeta primers. This table comes from immunoSEQ multiplex PCR, and its TCRdb copy is limited to in-frame clones, with some not included. This table has fewer than 200,000 clones, 78% appearing once. About this clone: Its antigen is currently unknown.

Trimming took 6 bases from V and 1 from J, leaving 12 bases between them. The germline gives CDR1 SQVTM, CDR2 ANQGSEA. This CDR3 has 13 amino acids. Sequenced material: PBMCs. The source of this sequence is a woman aged 25 to 45 in good health and CMV-seropositive. The chain uses TRBV29-1 and TRBJ1-1; tentative D call: TRBD1 (6 bases). The CDR3 DNA follows: TGCAGCGTCGCCGGGACATCGAACACTGAAGCTTTCTTT. Amino acid sequence: CSVAGTSNTEAFF.